This T cell receptor (beta chain) originates from a study of blood T cell repertoires in COVID-19. Clones were read by immunoSEQ multiplex PCR, and TCRdb kept only the in-frame ones, dropping some. The sample has some 240,000 clones, 84% seen once. The CDR3 extends over 15 amino acids. After removal of 2 bases from V and 4 bases from J, the junction contained 6 bases not matched to a gene. The germline gives CDR1 SGHAT, CDR2 FQNNGV. This chain connects TRBV11-2 to TRBJ1-2, with 8 bases aligning to TRBD1. Sequencing input: peripheral blood. The sequence came from a woman aged 35 to 49 who had recovered from COVID-19. The CDR3 here is CASSLRTGLTYGYTF. The CDR3 region has the DNA TGTGCCAGCAGCTTAAGGACAGGGCTGACCTATGGCTACACCTTC.